This note documents a single TCR beta chain sequence. V was shortened by 4 bases and J by 2 bases, with 13 bases between the two germline ends. The CDR3 has 14 amino acids. Germline assignment: CDR1 SGHRS and CDR2 YFSETQ. The data derive from a study of blood T cell repertoires in COVID-19. Study-level information: Italy, Spain and the United States were the sources of the convalescent and acute COVID-19 samples. From T cells, B-cell-depleted T cells, or PBMCs came the material, which was cDNA or gDNA.

Original analysis: For nucleated cells, counts were estimated from reference gene primer amplification. The protocol was immunoSEQ multiplex PCR, while the TCRdb copy is restricted to in-frame clones and leaves out a portion. V, J and clone size are taken as reported in that table, and D and trimming were inferred from the DNA itself. The data contain fewer than 500,000 clones, 86% of them singletons. The sequenced sample was peripheral blood. The gene calls are TRBV5-1 and TRBJ2-7; D is perhaps TRBD2 (6 bases). The clonotype comes from a woman in her twenties or thirties with active or convalescent COVID-19. The CDR3 nucleotides read TGCGCCAGCAGCCCAGACGGAGGGCCCTACGAGCAGTACTTC. It specifies CASSPDGGPYEQYF.